This TCR beta chain stems from a study of T cells expressing NK-cell markers. Study conclusions and caveats: In roughly 6 donors, dominant CD3+CD56+NKG2C+ clones formed roughly 1.0-7.5% of CD8+ cells. Whether expanded NKG2C+ T cell clones were HCMV-specific remained unclear. Researchers report these clonotypes also headed the CD3+CD56-NKG2C+ fraction in several donors.

Making the TCR beta cDNA relied on 5'RACE template switching with UMIs. With the 5' RACE reads reprocessed, TCRdb shows one record per CDR3 protein and no DNA. The sample has 550,000 to 600,000 distinct CDR3 sequences. This CDR3 region has 15 residues. In germline, CDR1 is LGHNA, CDR2 YNFKEQ. Concerning this clonotype itself: No antigen is known for it.

The V call is TRBV4-2, the J call TRBJ1-4; TCRdb gives TRBD1 as the D gene, but with no DNA this cannot be confirmed. The receptor comes from a young man in good health. The sequenced sample consisted of blood T cells: a sorted CD56 or NKG2C T cell subset, CD4+ or CD8+ T cells, or bulk PBMC T cells (not recorded which). CDR3 region: CASSQERGRGEKLFF.